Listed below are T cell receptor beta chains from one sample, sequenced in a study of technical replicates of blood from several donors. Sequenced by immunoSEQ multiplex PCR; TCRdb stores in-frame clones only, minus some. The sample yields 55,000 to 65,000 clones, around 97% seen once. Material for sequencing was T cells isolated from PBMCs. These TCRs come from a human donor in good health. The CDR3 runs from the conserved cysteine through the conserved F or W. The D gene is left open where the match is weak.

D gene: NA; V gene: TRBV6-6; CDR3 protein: CASSYLTQINEQFF
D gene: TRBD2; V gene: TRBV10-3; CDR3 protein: CAISRIAGGSDTQYF
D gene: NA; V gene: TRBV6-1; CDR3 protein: CASSETGQSYEQYF
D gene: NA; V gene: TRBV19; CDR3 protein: CASSIGLSYEQYF
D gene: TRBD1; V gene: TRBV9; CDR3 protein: CASSGQGAGNTIYF
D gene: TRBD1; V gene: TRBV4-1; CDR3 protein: CASSHRRGENEKLFF
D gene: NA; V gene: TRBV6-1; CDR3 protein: CVLRGWGNEKLFF
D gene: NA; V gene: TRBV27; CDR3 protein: CASRGRNEQFF
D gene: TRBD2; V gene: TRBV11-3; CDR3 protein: CASSQNSGGTDTQYF
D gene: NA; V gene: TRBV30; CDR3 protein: CAWSVSGNTGELFF
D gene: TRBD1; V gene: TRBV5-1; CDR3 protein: CASSLTARRGKAFF
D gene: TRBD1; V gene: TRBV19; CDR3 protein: CASSPGQATNEKLFF
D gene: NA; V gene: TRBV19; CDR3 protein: CASSIVGTDYYEQYF
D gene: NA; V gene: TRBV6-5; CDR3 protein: CASSYGRLGTEAFF
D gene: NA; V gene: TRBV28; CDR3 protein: CASSLWGGAEAYGYTF
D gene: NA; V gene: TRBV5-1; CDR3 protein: CASRAAGTVYEQYF
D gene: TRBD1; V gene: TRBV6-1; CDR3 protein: CASSGPGTGDEQYF
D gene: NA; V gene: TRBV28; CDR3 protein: CASSKQYLLYEQYF
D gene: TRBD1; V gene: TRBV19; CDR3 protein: CASSPSPGTGGYEQYF
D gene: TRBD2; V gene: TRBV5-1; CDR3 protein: CASSLRGGSTENGYEQYF
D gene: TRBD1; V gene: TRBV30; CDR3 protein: CAWNPGTGDYGYTF
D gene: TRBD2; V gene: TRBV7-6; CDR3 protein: CASSLDGTSGSGEQYF
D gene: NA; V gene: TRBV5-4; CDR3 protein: CASSFVPGATEAFF
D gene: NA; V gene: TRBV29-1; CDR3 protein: CSALSSSYEQYF
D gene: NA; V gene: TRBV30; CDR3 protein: CAWSVPLERVGELFF
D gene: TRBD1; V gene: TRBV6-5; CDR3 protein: CASSLGQVDGYTF
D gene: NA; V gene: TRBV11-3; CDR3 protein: CASSLRGRGTEAFF
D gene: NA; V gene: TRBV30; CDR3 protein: CAWLSAGTNYGYTF